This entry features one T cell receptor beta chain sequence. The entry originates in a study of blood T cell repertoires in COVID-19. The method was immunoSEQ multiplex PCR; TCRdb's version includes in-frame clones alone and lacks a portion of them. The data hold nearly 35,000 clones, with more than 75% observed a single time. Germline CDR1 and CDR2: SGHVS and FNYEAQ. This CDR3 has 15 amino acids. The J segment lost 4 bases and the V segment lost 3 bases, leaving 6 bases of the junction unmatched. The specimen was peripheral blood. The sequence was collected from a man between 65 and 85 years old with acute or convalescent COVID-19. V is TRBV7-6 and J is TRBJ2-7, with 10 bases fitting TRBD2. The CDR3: CASSLSSGRVYEQYF. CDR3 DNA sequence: TGTGCCAGCAGCTTGTCTAGCGGGAGAGTGTACGAGCAGTACTTC. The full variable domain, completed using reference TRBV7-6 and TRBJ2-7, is GAGVSQSPRYKVTKRGQDVALRCDPISGHVSLYWYRQALGQGPEFLTYFNYEAQQDKSGLPNDRFSAERPEGSISTLTIQRTEQRDSAMYRCASSLSSGRVYEQYFGPGTRLTVT.